The entry below describes one TCR beta chain. Between the trimmed V and J ends, which lost 4 bases and 5 bases, there was a span of 10 bases. The CDR3 contains 12 residues. Germline lookup yields CDR1 GTSNPN and CDR2 SVGIG (reference sequence). Per the original data handling: Amplification from reference gene primers served as the basis for estimated nucleated cell counts. TCRdb keeps only in-frame clones here, not all; method: immunoSEQ multiplex PCR. The V and J calls and clone size were taken over from that table, and D and trimming were inferred from the DNA. The profile covers 100,000 to 150,000 clones, with roughly 84% appearing a single time and 15% to 20% taken by the ten largest. The data are from a study of blood T cell repertoires in COVID-19. Overall study: Acute and convalescent COVID-19 samples came from the United States, Italy and Spain. The cDNA or gDNA used as material had been derived from T cells, B-cell-depleted T cells, or PBMCs.

Sample: peripheral blood. The chain recombines TRBV30 with TRBJ2-3; D perhaps matches TRBD1 (5 bases). The sequence derives from a woman of 80 years or more with acute or convalescent COVID-19. CDR3 in DNA: TGTGCCTGGAAGGGGATCGGAGATACGCAGTATTTT. It specifies CAWKGIGDTQYF.